This paragraph reports one TCR beta chain. Antigen unknown. The CDR3 goes on 3 residues after the read ends, and that part is filled in from the germline J gene. Method: immunoSEQ multiplex PCR; TCRdb's copy keeps in-frame clones and lacks some. The sample has fewer than 50,000 clones, and its top ten clones hold approximately 1.2%. The data derive from a study of T cells in women clearing cervical HPV infection. Study as a whole: HLA type stays a possible confounder, typing being limited. Findings and limits, study-wide: Repertoire richness, not evenness, was significantly elevated in CIN3+ cases versus controls.

CDR3 length: 16 amino acids. V trimming: 5 bases; J trimming: 1 base; junction bases outside the gene matches: 10. Germline assignment: CDR1 LNHDA and CDR2 SQIVND (reference sequence). Sequenced: blood buffy coat. This receptor was identified in a woman aged 18 to 75 with a cervical HPV16 infection that either progressed to CIN3+ or cleared (not recorded which). The chain recombines TRBV19 with TRBJ2-7; 8 bases align to TRBD2. Here the CDR3 reads CASSAFGSGASYEQYF. The covered CDR3 bases are TGTGCCAGTAGTGCCTTTGGTAGCGGGGCTTCCTACGAG.